This TCR beta chain originates from a study of blood T cell repertoires in COVID-19. Assay: immunoSEQ multiplex PCR; the TCRdb copy retains only in-frame clones and omits some. The data hold approximately 61,000 clones, with 75% to 90% observed a single time. The CDR3 spans 16 residues. The ends lost 3 bases at V and 7 bases at J; junction bases unmatched: 10. Looked up from germline, CDR1 is KGHSH and CDR2 is LQKENI. The source material was peripheral blood. This TCR derives from a human donor in a cohort sampled during active COVID-19. The chain uses TRBV18 and TRBJ2-1, with 9 bases matching TRBD2. The CDR3 protein is CASSPAAGGDANEQFF. The CDR3 region has the DNA TGTGCCAGCTCACCGGCAGCGGGAGGCGATGCTAATGAGCAGTTCTTC.